These 23 T cell receptor beta chains originate from one sample sequenced in a study of T-cell memory formation after mild COVID-19 listed by TCRdb under 2021. Preparation of the library involved 5' RACE. TCRdb names Illumina NovaSeq 6000 as the instrument used. Starting from the raw public reads, TCRdb applied fastp trimming at Q25, assembled clones with MiXCR and retained in-frame beta chains. Rows merge per CDR3 protein into single entries with the most common DNA and genes. Across this sample there are some 300,000 distinct CDR3 sequences, with 20% to 25% seen only once. The top ten clonotypes cover roughly a fifth of the sample. Sample: PBMCs or a T cell subset sorted from them (not recorded which). The receptor set was obtained from a man aged 18 to 30 who had mild COVID-19 (a few samples of this study predate the infection). The sample titles of this study are shuffled in the database, so cell type and time point are left out; the donor was told from shared clones.

This clonotype was detected only a few times. The V and J genes are TRBV4-2 and TRBJ1-2; D is perhaps TRBD1 (6 bases). Germline CDR1 and CDR2: LGHNA and YNFKEQ. The CDR3 totals 14 residues. Trimming took off 2 bases at V and 5 bases at J, with 12 bases between the two ends. As DNA, the CDR3 is TGTGCCAGCAGCCAATCCGGGACATGGTATGGCTACACCTTC. Protein sequence: CASSQSGTWYGYTF.

V gene TRBV29-1 combines with J gene TRBJ1-5; 7 bases line up with TRBD1. V gave up 4 bases and J gave up 9 bases; unmatched junction bases: 9. CDR1 is SQVTM, CDR2 ANQGSEA, per germline. The CDR3 runs 13 residues. The chain's CDR3 is CSVVGTADGPQHF. In DNA form, the CDR3 reads TGCAGCGTTGTAGGGACAGCCGACGGGCCCCAGCATTTT.

V and J are TRBV27 and TRBJ2-7, with 12 nucleotides matching TRBD1. The trim removed 8 bases at V and 2 bases at J, leaving 10 bases unmatched. Germline values: CDR1 MNHEY, CDR2 SMNVEV (reference sequence). This CDR3 has 16 amino acids. In DNA, the CDR3 is TGTGCCAGCCCCTCTGGGACAGGGGGCGCAACCTACGAGCAGTACTTC. Translating it yields CASPSGTGGATYEQYF.

This clonotype was counted a few times. This chain uses TRBV12-3 or TRBV12-4 with TRBJ1-2; D is uncertain. The germline V and J ends were trimmed by 2 bases and 5 bases, with 6 bases remaining between them. The CDR3 contains 12 residues. In DNA form, the CDR3 reads TGTGCCAGCAGTTTAACGGGGTATGGCTACACCTTC. The encoded protein is CASSLTGYGYTF.

This clonotype was picked up a small number of times. The chain is built from TRBV15 and TRBJ2-3, with D possibly matching TRBD2 (7 bases). This CDR3 comprises 16 residues. Germline assignment: CDR1 LNHNV and CDR2 YYDKDF (reference sequence). V lost 1 base and J 2 bases, leaving 13 bases between the germline ends. The CDR3 here is CATSRGGGGVTDTQYF. CDR3 DNA sequence: TGTGCCACCAGCAGAGGAGGAGGGGGGGTCACAGATACGCAGTATTTT.

The J gene is TRBJ1-2, the V gene TRBV5-1, with D tentatively TRBD1 (6 bases). Germline V CDR1 and CDR2: SGHRS, YFSETQ. Trimming stripped 0 bases from V and 4 bases from J, with 13 bases between. This CDR3 contains 15 residues. The CDR3: CASSLEAGASYGYTF. The CDR3 nucleotides read TGCGCCAGCAGCTTGGAGGCAGGGGCGAGCTATGGCTACACCTTC.

In its sample, this clonotype was seen a few times. The chain uses TRBV28 and TRBJ1-2; D is ambiguous. This CDR3 region has 16 residues. Trimming pared 5 bases from V and 4 bases from J, leaving 20 bases between. Germline V gene sequence: CDR1 MDHEN, CDR2 SYDVKM. CDR3 amino acids: CASSPRGILSVYGYTF. CDR3 nucleotide sequence: TGTGCCAGCAGTCCACGAGGGATCCTCTCCGTCTATGGCTACACCTTC.

This clonotype showed up just a few times. The chain has TRBV7-2 and TRBJ1-2; D is undetermined. Looked up from germline, CDR1 is SGHTA and CDR2 is FQGNSA. The CDR3 contains 14 residues. The V and J ends lost 7 bases and 4 bases respectively, with 16 bases between them. This chain's CDR3 is CASTLRESVYGYTF. For the CDR3, the DNA is TGTGCCAGCACCCTAAGAGAGAGCGTCTATGGCTACACCTTC.

There are a few counts of this clonotype. The chain is built from TRBV27 and TRBJ2-5; the match to TRBD2 covers 13 bases. The CDR3 totals 17 residues. CDR1 is MNHEY, CDR2 SMNVEV, per germline (reference sequence). V lost 4 bases to trimming and J lost 4 bases; unmatched junction nucleotides: 9. In DNA, the CDR3 is TGTGCCAGCAGTTCCGGACTAGCGGGGGAGGTCCCAGAGACCCAGTACTTC. Its translation: CASSSGLAGEVPETQYF.

The chain recombines TRBV12-3 or TRBV12-4 with TRBJ2-7; D remains unclear. CDR3 length: 15 amino acids. V was cut by 3 bases and J by 2 bases, with 14 bases left in between. The CDR3 DNA sequence: TGTGCCAGCAGTTTTTACGGCAGAGTAGCCTACGAGCAGTACTTC. The encoded protein is CASSFYGRVAYEQYF.

This clonotype was found a few times. This rearrangement joins TRBV7-2 to TRBJ1-1; D is perhaps TRBD1 (6 bases). This CDR3 is built from 14 residues. Germline V gene sequence: CDR1 SGHTA, CDR2 FQGNSA. V was pared by 5 bases and J by 0 bases, with 10 bases between. The chain's CDR3 is CASSTGNLNTEAFF. Written as DNA, the CDR3 is TGTGCCAGCAGCACAGGGAATCTGAACACTGAAGCTTTCTTT. Drawing the rest from reference TRBV7-2 and TRBJ1-1, the complete variable domain is GAGVSQSPSNKVTEKGKDVELRCDPISGHTALYWYRQSLGQGLEFLIYFQGNSAPDKSGLPSDRFSAERTGGSVSTLTIQRTQQEDSAVYLCASSTGNLNTEAFFGQGTRLTVV.

This clonotype has a handful of counts. The chain uses TRBV4-1 and TRBJ1-6; TRBD1 matches 8 bases. J lost 0 bases, V lost 1 base, and 5 bases had no gene match. This CDR3 is built from 18 residues. In germline, CDR1 is MGHRA, CDR2 YSYEKL. The CDR3 DNA reads TGCGCCAGCAGCCAAGGCAGGGGGCTCAGCTCCTATAATTCACCCCTCCACTTT. It is translated as CASSQGRGLSSYNSPLHF.

This clonotype was seen at least ten times. The genes are TRBV4-3 and TRBJ2-2; 8 bases are shared with TRBD1. Germline V lookup: CDR1 LGHNA, CDR2 YSLEER. The CDR3 spans 17 residues. The V and J ends lost 1 base and 3 bases, in that order; junction bases with no gene match: 7. CDR3 protein: CASSQGFRGLDTGELFF. DNA of the CDR3: TGCGCCAGCAGCCAAGGGTTCAGGGGGCTCGACACCGGGGAGCTGTTTTTT.

DNA of the CDR3: TGTGCCTGGAGTGCCGACCGCTCCTACGAGCAGTACTTC. Protein product: CAWSADRSYEQYF. The genes are TRBV30 and TRBJ2-7; D remains ambiguous. Per the germline V gene, CDR1 is GTSNPN and CDR2 is SVGIG (reference sequence). V was clipped by 1 base and J by 0 bases, with 7 bases between them. The CDR3 runs to 13 residues.

This clonotype has a count of ten or more. This rearrangement joins TRBV12-3 or TRBV12-4 to TRBJ1-2; 9 nucleotides line up with TRBD1. J was trimmed by 6 bases and V by 3 bases; bases with no gene match: 2. The CDR3 totals 13 residues. CDR3 nucleotide sequence: TGTGCCAGCAGTTTGACAGGGGGACATGGCTACACCTTC. Amino acid sequence: CASSLTGGHGYTF.

This rearrangement joins TRBV5-1 to TRBJ2-5; D is unclear. Germline V gives CDR1 SGHRS, CDR2 YFSETQ. V lost 6 bases to trimming and J lost 5 bases, with 11 bases between them. This CDR3 spans 12 amino acids. DNA of the CDR3: TGCGCCAGCAAGGCGAGCGAGGAGACCCAGTACTTC. Translated: CASKASEETQYF. The variable domain in full, completed from reference TRBV5-1 and TRBJ2-5, reads KAGVTQTPRYLIKTRGQQVTLSCSPISGHRSVSWYQQTPGQGLQFLFEYFSETQRNKGNFPGRFSGRQFSNSRSEMNVSTLELGDSALYLCASKASEETQYFGPGTRLLVL.

V gene TRBV6-6 combines with J gene TRBJ1-1; perhaps TRBD1 as D (6 bases). Germline V gives CDR1 MNHNY, CDR2 SVGAGI (reference sequence). Trimming shortened V by 2 bases and J by 2 bases, and 9 bases separated the two germline ends. The CDR3 has 14 amino acids. CDR3 in DNA: TGTGCCAGCAGTTACGGACAGTTCAACACTGAAGCTTTCTTT. This codes for CASSYGQFNTEAFF.

This clonotype was observed a few times. The V and J genes are TRBV7-6 and TRBJ2-1; 7 nucleotides agree with TRBD2. The germline gives CDR1 SGHVS, CDR2 FNYEAQ. The CDR3 runs to 19 residues. Trimming at V came to 2 bases and at J to 0 bases, leaving 13 bases not matched to a gene. CDR3 bases: TGTGCCAGCAGCTTAAGGTGGGGGGGTCCCACGAGCTCCTACAATGAGCAGTTCTTC. Translation: CASSLRWGGPTSSYNEQFF. Filled out from reference TRBV7-6 and TRBJ2-1, the complete variable domain reads GAGVSQSPRYKVTKRGQDVALRCDPISGHVSLYWYRQALGQGPEFLTYFNYEAQQDKSGLPNDRFSAERPEGSISTLTIQRTEQRDSAMYRCASSLRWGGPTSSYNEQFFGPGTRLTVL.

The chain joins TRBV9 to TRBJ2-3; 8 bases are a match to TRBD2. Germline V gives CDR1 SGDLS, CDR2 YYNGEE. Trimming took 2 bases from V and 5 from J; bases not matched to a gene: 7. The CDR3 consists of 15 residues. The CDR3: CASSVNGGAGDTQYF. The CDR3 bases are TGTGCCAGCAGCGTCAACGGGGGGGCCGGAGATACGCAGTATTTT.

The chain links TRBV7-6 to TRBJ2-1; the match to TRBD2 covers 9 bases. Per the germline V gene, CDR1 is SGHVS and CDR2 is FNYEAQ. V lost 1 base and J lost 8; bases outside the gene matches: 12. CDR3 length: 17 residues. CDR3 loop: CASSLEMGLAAWDEQFF. As DNA, the CDR3 is TGTGCCAGCAGCTTAGAGATGGGACTAGCAGCCTGGGATGAGCAGTTCTTC.

This sequence joins TRBV7-9 and TRBJ1-4; the D is unclear. In germline, CDR1 is SEHNR, CDR2 FQNEAQ (reference sequence). CDR3 size: 12 residues. V was clipped by 5 bases and J by 5 bases, with 6 bases between them. CDR3 in DNA: TGTGCCAGCAGCCGACCAAATGAAAAACTGTTTTTT. As protein: CASSRPNEKLFF. The variable domain in full, with the rest retrieved from reference TRBV7-9 and TRBJ1-4, is DTGVSQNPRHKITKRGQNVTFRCDPISEHNRLYWYRQTLGQGPEFLTYFQNEAQLEKSRLLSDRFSAERPKGSFSTLEIQRTEQGDSAMYLCASSRPNEKLFFGSGTQLSVL.

This chain links TRBV3-1 with TRBJ2-1, with TRBD1 as a possible D gene (5 bases). The V gene's germline CDR1 is LGHDT and CDR2 YNNKEL (reference sequence). V lost 4 bases and J 8 bases, leaving 12 bases between the germline ends. CDR3 length: 13 amino acids. CDR3: CASSPRQGDEQFF. In DNA form, the CDR3 reads TGTGCCAGCAGCCCCCGGCAGGGCGATGAGCAGTTCTTC.

This clonotype has more than one count but fewer than ten. The chain is built from TRBV5-3 and TRBJ2-7, with a tentative D call TRBD1 (5 bases). TRBV5-3 has ORF status, its function being uncertain. CDR3 length: 15 residues. This CDR3 is CAITAPRQGPVEQYV. CDR3 bases: TGTGCCATTACTGCCCCCCGGCAGGGTCCCGTCGAGCAGTATGTC.